The rows below give T cell receptor beta chains drawn from one sample of a study of response to subunit inactivated influenza vaccine. TCRdb reprocessed the RT-PCR reads via MiXCR and lists one record per CDR3 protein. This sample has about 480,000 distinct CDR3 sequences, with roughly 13% found just once. The specimen comprised PBMCs from blood, sampled around seven weeks after vaccination. These receptors originate from a man in his fifties or sixties who received an inactivated influenza vaccine. Both conserved end residues are part of each CDR3. D genes are given only for firm matches. Size is omitted from some rows. Given values are once, few, many or a class for expanded clones.

clone_size: NA; j_call: TRBJ2-3; v_call: TRBV4-2; d_call: NA; cdr3_nt: TGTGCCAGCAAAAACTCGGCTTCTAGCACAGATACGCAGTATTTT; cdr3_aa: CASKNSASSTDTQYF
clone_size: few; j_call: TRBJ2-2; v_call: TRBV25-1; d_call: NA; cdr3_nt: TGTGCCAGCAGGGGCCCCCTAAGCGCCGGGGAGCTGTTTTTT; cdr3_aa: CASRGPLSAGELFF
clone_size: NA; j_call: TRBJ2-6; v_call: TRBV20-1; d_call: NA; cdr3_nt: TGCAGTGCCCTTCACCCGACGGGGGATCGTGAGGCCAACGTCCTGACTTTC; cdr3_aa: CSALHPTGDREANVLTF
clone_size: NA; j_call: TRBJ2-2; v_call: TRBV14; d_call: TRBD1; cdr3_nt: TGTGCCAGCAGCCTCAGGACAGGGGGCCACACCGGGGAGCTGTTTTTT; cdr3_aa: CASSLRTGGHTGELFF
clone_size: few; j_call: TRBJ1-4; v_call: TRBV7-2; d_call: TRBD1; cdr3_nt: TGTGCCAGCAGCAATGGACAGGGGAGTCGAAATGAAAAACTGTTTTTT; cdr3_aa: CASSNGQGSRNEKLFF
clone_size: few; j_call: TRBJ2-5; v_call: TRBV7-9; d_call: TRBD1; cdr3_nt: TGTGCCAGCAGCCCTATCTGGACAGGGCAAGAGACCCAGTACTTC; cdr3_aa: CASSPIWTGQETQYF
clone_size: few; j_call: TRBJ1-1; v_call: TRBV6-1; d_call: TRBD1; cdr3_nt: TGTGCCAGCAGTCGGGGGACAGGGAGGACTGAAGCTTTCTTT; cdr3_aa: CASSRGTGRTEAFF
clone_size: few; j_call: TRBJ2-7; v_call: TRBV4-2; d_call: NA; cdr3_nt: TGTGCCAGCAGCCAAGAACGAATCTACGAGCAGTACTTC; cdr3_aa: CASSQERIYEQYF
clone_size: few; j_call: TRBJ2-2; v_call: TRBV28; d_call: TRBD1; cdr3_nt: TGTGCCAGCAGGGGACAGATCACCGGGGAGCTGTTTTTT; cdr3_aa: CASRGQITGELFF
clone_size: few; j_call: TRBJ2-7; v_call: TRBV5-1; d_call: NA; cdr3_nt: TGCGCCAGCAGCACGGGCTCGGGGCAAACCTACGAGCAGTACTTC; cdr3_aa: CASSTGSGQTYEQYF
clone_size: NA; j_call: TRBJ2-3; v_call: TRBV12-2; d_call: NA; cdr3_nt: TGTGCAAGTCGCTTCTTGCCGGGGCTAGCGTTATTGGGCACAGATACGCAGTATTTT; cdr3_aa: CASRFLPGLALLGTDTQYF
clone_size: NA; j_call: TRBJ2-7; v_call: TRBV20-1; d_call: NA; cdr3_nt: TGCAGCCTAGGAATGGGATACGAGCAGTACTTC; cdr3_aa: CSLGMGYEQYF
clone_size: NA; j_call: TRBJ2-3; v_call: TRBV11-2; d_call: TRBD2; cdr3_nt: TGTGCCAGCAGCCTATTTGGAGGGACTAGCGGGGGCGCAGATACGCAGTATTTT; cdr3_aa: CASSLFGGTSGGADTQYF
clone_size: NA; j_call: TRBJ2-3; v_call: TRBV5-1; d_call: NA; cdr3_nt: TGCGCCAGCAACTCGGCAGATACGCAGTATTTT; cdr3_aa: CASNSADTQYF
clone_size: NA; j_call: TRBJ2-7; v_call: TRBV11-3; d_call: NA; cdr3_nt: TGTGCCAGCAGCTTAGGAAAGGGACTCTCCTACGAGCAGTACTTC; cdr3_aa: CASSLGKGLSYEQYF
clone_size: few; j_call: TRBJ2-3; v_call: TRBV9; d_call: NA; cdr3_nt: TGTGCCAGCAGCGAGGGGGGACATGTCCGAGTTGGTACGCAGTATTTT; cdr3_aa: CASSEGGHVRVGTQYF
clone_size: few; j_call: TRBJ1-5; v_call: TRBV10-3; d_call: NA; cdr3_nt: TGTGCCATCAGTGAGTTCTCACACGGGCCCCAGCATTTT; cdr3_aa: CAISEFSHGPQHF
clone_size: few; j_call: TRBJ2-4; v_call: TRBV12-3/TRBV12-4; d_call: NA; cdr3_nt: TGTGCCAGCAGTTCCGACGGGGCCAAAAACATTCAGTACTTC; cdr3_aa: CASSSDGAKNIQYF
clone_size: NA; j_call: TRBJ2-5; v_call: TRBV4-1; d_call: TRBD2; cdr3_nt: TGCGCCAGCAGCCAGAACCAAGCGGGGTCTGAGACCCAGTACTTC; cdr3_aa: CASSQNQAGSETQYF
clone_size: few; j_call: TRBJ2-1; v_call: TRBV6-2/TRBV6-3; d_call: TRBD2; cdr3_nt: TGTGCCAGCAGTTACGACCGGGCGAAAACGTTTACTAGCGGGAGGGCTAGCTCCTACAATGAGCAGTTCTTC; cdr3_aa: CASSYDRAKTFTSGRASSYNEQFF
clone_size: NA; j_call: TRBJ1-5; v_call: TRBV7-2; d_call: TRBD1; cdr3_nt: TGTGCCAGCAGCTACCTTGCAGGGGGCATTCAGCCCCAGCATTTT; cdr3_aa: CASSYLAGGIQPQHF
clone_size: NA; j_call: TRBJ2-7; v_call: TRBV30; d_call: NA; cdr3_nt: TGTGCCTGGAGTGTAGGGCAGGCTGCCTACGAGCAGTACTTC; cdr3_aa: CAWSVGQAAYEQYF
clone_size: NA; j_call: TRBJ2-5; v_call: TRBV16; d_call: NA; cdr3_nt: TGTGCCAGCAGCCAATCGCGGGGTGAGACCCAGTACTTC; cdr3_aa: CASSQSRGETQYF
clone_size: few; j_call: TRBJ1-1; v_call: TRBV28; d_call: TRBD1; cdr3_nt: TGTGCCAGCAGTTTGTTGCCGGACAGGGTACCGAACACTGAAGCTTTCTTT; cdr3_aa: CASSLLPDRVPNTEAFF
clone_size: once; j_call: TRBJ1-4; v_call: TRBV7-6; d_call: NA; cdr3_nt: TGTGCCAGCAGCTTAATGACGGAGAATGAAAAACTGTTTTTT; cdr3_aa: CASSLMTENEKLFF
clone_size: NA; j_call: TRBJ2-5; v_call: TRBV4-2; d_call: NA; cdr3_nt: TGTGCCAGCAGCCAAGAGCGAGGGGAGACCCAGTACTTC; cdr3_aa: CASSQERGETQYF
clone_size: NA; j_call: TRBJ2-7; v_call: TRBV27; d_call: NA; cdr3_nt: TGTGCCAGCAGTCCCGCGGACAGAACCAAGGGCTACGAGCAGTACTTC; cdr3_aa: CASSPADRTKGYEQYF
clone_size: few; j_call: TRBJ2-7; v_call: TRBV27; d_call: NA; cdr3_nt: TGTGCCAGCAGTTCGCAGGCGGGTTACGAGCAGTACTTC; cdr3_aa: CASSSQAGYEQYF
clone_size: NA; j_call: TRBJ2-2; v_call: TRBV12-3/TRBV12-4; d_call: NA; cdr3_nt: TGTGCCAGCATTCAGGGTGCGGCCACCGGGGAGCTGTTTTTT; cdr3_aa: CASIQGAATGELFF
clone_size: NA; j_call: TRBJ2-6; v_call: TRBV15; d_call: NA; cdr3_nt: TGTGCCACCAGCACACGCTCAGGGTGGACATCATCTGGGGCCAACGTCCTGACTTTC; cdr3_aa: CATSTRSGWTSSGANVLTF
clone_size: few; j_call: TRBJ1-3; v_call: TRBV4-1; d_call: TRBD1; cdr3_nt: TGCGCCAGCAGCCAACCGTTGAGGGGGCGTCTTGGAAACACCATATATTTT; cdr3_aa: CASSQPLRGRLGNTIYF
clone_size: NA; j_call: TRBJ1-1; v_call: TRBV20-1; d_call: TRBD1; cdr3_nt: TGCAGTGTCTCACAGGGGACAGGGGGCCCCACGTGGACTGAAGCTTTCTTT; cdr3_aa: CSVSQGTGGPTWTEAFF
clone_size: NA; j_call: TRBJ2-2; v_call: TRBV5-1; d_call: NA; cdr3_nt: TGCGCCAGCAGCCCAAGGACGGACACCGGGGAGCTGTTTTTT; cdr3_aa: CASSPRTDTGELFF
clone_size: many; j_call: TRBJ1-2; v_call: TRBV29-1; d_call: NA; cdr3_nt: TGCAGCGTTGAGCCAGTGTCCGGGCCGAACTATGGCTACACCTTC; cdr3_aa: CSVEPVSGPNYGYTF
clone_size: NA; j_call: TRBJ2-1; v_call: TRBV24-1; d_call: NA; cdr3_nt: TGTGCCACCCAGACTAGTTTCGATGAGCAGTTCTTC; cdr3_aa: CATQTSFDEQFF
clone_size: NA; j_call: TRBJ2-7; v_call: TRBV7-2; d_call: NA; cdr3_nt: TGTGCCAGCAGCTGGTACAGGGACCCCAGCTCCTACGAGCAGTACTTC; cdr3_aa: CASSWYRDPSSYEQYF